This note documents a single T cell receptor (beta chain) sequence. The antigen this receptor binds is unknown. Base qualities were left out, and no much larger clone turns up one base away. This record comes from a study of identical twins (dated by TCRdb to about 2016). Regarding the complete study: To test whether fetal clonotypes persist, this study deep-sequenced TCR alpha and beta repertoires from monozygotic twins, from unrelated adults of various ages, and from cord blood. Replicate twin experiments were performed at different times using different library preparation protocols to rule out contamination.

Libraries came from 5' RACE. The sample was run on an Illumina HiSeq 2000. A universal primer binding site was added through template switching, and the final cDNA carried a unique molecular identifier so that TCR cDNA molecules could be counted accurately. First-strand cDNA for TCR alpha and beta chains was synthesized from specific primers in the conserved constant-segment region. To control for contamination, each cDNA library was double barcoded with a SMART-Mk sample barcode plus Illumina barcodes. TruSeq adapter sequences and Illumina sample barcodes were added in two successive PCR steps. TCR alpha and beta cDNA libraries were sequenced on the Illumina HiSeq platform with custom primers. For the original study's pipeline: MiGEC was used to process raw reads and extract unique molecular identifiers, and MiXCR was used to find CDR3 positions. For each individual, recombination models were inferred using an EM algorithm with the repgenHMM and IGoR tools. The tcR package in R was used for shared clonotype analysis, with sharing normalized by the product of cloneset sizes. Out-of-frame nonproductive sequences were analyzed to study raw recombination free of thymic and clonal selection effects. TCRdb took the public reads, trimmed them with fastp at Q25, ran MiXCR for clone calling and kept in-frame beta chains. Duplicate CDR3 protein sequences are folded into a single record with the most common DNA and genes. What appears here as the V and J calls and clone size reflects TCRdb's work, not the paper's. The sample contains 500,000 to 550,000 distinct CDR3 sequences, about 20% of them found a single time. The ten most abundant clones make up roughly 0.9% of the sample.

From a lookup of the germline V gene (reference sequence), CDR1 and CDR2 are DFQATT and SNEGSKA. V loses 3 bases of germline sequence and J loses 4 bases, and the interval between the two ends is 11 bases. Counted from cysteine to phenylalanine, this CDR3 has 13 amino acids. Of the read, only the CDR3 DNA is kept; its 39 bases are in frame from base 1. All donors were healthy Caucasians. The twin cohort consisted of three pairs of female monozygotic twins, all aged about 18 to 29 years. Positive isolation kits from Invitrogen were used to isolate the CD4+ and CD8+ T cell populations. Study-level results and caveats: Compared with coincidental sharing between unrelated individuals, out-of-frame TCR alpha sequences shared between twins showed an excess of sequences with low generation probability. In beta out-of-frame sequences, excess twin sharing was weaker, because having fewer shared sequences lowered the signal-to-noise ratio. Because the same donors could not be followed over many years, conclusions were based on cross-sectional statistical analysis. Fewer insertions were carried by abundant cord blood beta clonotypes, a similar but weaker trend appeared in young adult naive repertoires, and no such trend appeared in memory repertoires. In monozygotic twins, recombination models systematically underestimated out-of-frame TCR alpha sharing, but the models matched the sharing seen between unrelated individuals. Invariant T cells such as MAIT and iNKT could partly confound zero-insertion analyses, although diverse VJ usage argued against such confounding for most clonotypes.

This same sample was also part of a study on T cells expressing NK-cell markers. The second study's authors report: TCR beta-chain repertoires were profiled in sorted CD3+CD56+NKG2C+, CD3+CD56+NKG2C- and CD3+CD56-NKG2C+ T-cell subsets from several donors. Among the eight sequenced donors, only one was HCMV-seronegative, while the other seven were HCMV-seropositive. In several experiments an anti-gammadeltaTCR antibody was added to restrict sorting to alphabetaTCR-expressing T cells. For five or six donors, the dominant CD3+CD56+NKG2C+ clonotypes were among the top 10 CD8+ clonotypes and accounted for about 1.0-7.5% of CD8+ T cells. Those dominant clonotypes were again the most abundant among CD3+CD56-NKG2C+ cells in a few donors, at 28.3-60.1%. It remained unclear whether the expanded NKG2C-expressing T cell clones were specific for HCMV antigens. The eight sequenced donors were randomly selected healthy volunteers, three men and five women. HCMV serostatus was determined by detecting HCMV-specific IgG in serum with a commercial ELISA kit. MIGEC handled demultiplexing of the reads and grouping by UMI, while MiTCR was used to assemble and quantify clonotypes. To exclude erroneous sequences, only TCR cDNA sequences supported by at least two reads were retained. The tcR package was used for downstream repertoire analysis, with clonotypes matched between fractions based on CDR3 nucleotide sequence plus V segment. VDJmatch was used to annotate antigen specificity against VDJdb, with one amino acid substitution in CDR3 permitted.

This receptor was identified in a woman aged 18-30 years in good health. Rearrangement joined TRBV20-1 to TRBJ2-3; possibly the D gene is TRBD1, per 6 matching bases. Material for sequencing was CD4+ T cells sorted from blood. CDR3 reads: CSASGAGADTQYF. Read as DNA, the sequence is TGCAGTGCTAGTGGGGCAGGGGCAGATACGCAGTATTTT.